A selection of T cell receptor beta chains follows, all from one sample in a study of patients and donors after allogeneic stem cell transplantation. TCRdb re-analysed the RT-PCR reads in MiXCR, keeping a single row per CDR3 protein. This sample has about a million distinct CDR3 sequences, with roughly 18% found just once. Sequencing input: blood, either unsorted or a sorted T cell fraction (not recorded which). The source is a human donor who was either an allogeneic HSCT recipient or a stem cell or donor lymphocyte infusion donor (not recorded which). It is not recorded whose cells these are; they may come from a transplant donor. CDR3s include the opening cysteine and the closing phenylalanine or tryptophan. The D gene is left open where the match is weak. The size entry is marked missing in some rows and otherwise reads once, few, many or a size class.

cdr3_aa,cdr3_nt,d_call,clone_size,j_call,v_call
CASSPRGTFITDTQYF,TGCGCCAGCAGCCCACGCGGGACCTTCATCACAGATACGCAGTATTTT,.,few,TRBJ2-3,TRBV4-1
CASSQELVTKYNEQFF,TGCGCCAGCAGCCAAGAATTGGTGACCAAATACAATGAGCAGTTCTTC,.,few,TRBJ2-1,TRBV4-3
CATSGGADEQFF,TGTGCCACCAGTGGCGGGGCGGATGAGCAGTTCTTC,.,.,TRBJ2-1,TRBV24-1
CATRRDGGGELFF,TGTGCCACCCGCCGGGACGGAGGCGGGGAGCTGTTTTTT,.,few,TRBJ2-2,TRBV2
CSARDPGGDDYGYTF,TGCAGTGCTAGAGATCCGGGGGGGGATGACTATGGCTACACCTTC,.,few,TRBJ1-2,TRBV20-1
CASRLREGSREKLFF,TGTGCCAGCAGATTGAGGGAGGGGTCCCGCGAAAAACTGTTTTTT,.,.,TRBJ1-4,TRBV6-1
CSARKEANVLTF,TGCAGTGCTAGAAAAGAGGCCAACGTCCTGACTTTC,.,.,TRBJ2-6,TRBV20-1
CSAGGGRNEQYF,TGCAGTGCAGGCGGAGGACGGAACGAGCAGTACTTC,.,few,TRBJ2-7,TRBV20-1
CASSTGTGLGDSGNTIYF,TGTGCCAGCAGTACCGGGACAGGGTTAGGGGACTCTGGAAACACCATATATTTT,TRBD1,few,TRBJ1-3,TRBV11-2
CASSRGNTIYF,TGTGCCAGCTCCCGGGGAAACACCATATATTTT,.,many,TRBJ1-3,TRBV4-1
CASSFTGAGMNTEAFF,TGCGCCAGCAGCTTTACAGGGGCTGGGATGAACACTGAAGCTTTCTTT,TRBD1,few,TRBJ1-1,TRBV5-1
CASSPGTGEYEQYF,TGTGCCAGCTCTCCCGGGACAGGGGAATACGAGCAGTACTTC,TRBD1,few,TRBJ2-7,TRBV25-1
CASRWTGNYGYTF,TGTGCCAGCAGATGGACAGGGAACTATGGCTACACCTTC,TRBD1,many,TRBJ1-2,TRBV12-3/TRBV12-4
CSASFPGSGTGELFF,TGCAGTGCTAGTTTTCCAGGGAGTGGGACCGGGGAGCTGTTTTTT,.,.,TRBJ2-2,TRBV20-1
CAISEGLRGTYEQYF,TGTGCCATCAGTGAAGGTCTAAGGGGTACCTACGAGCAGTACTTC,.,.,TRBJ2-7,TRBV10-3
CASSYSIAGRGTGELFF,TGTGCCAGCAGTTACTCAATAGCGGGCAGGGGCACCGGGGAGCTGTTTTTT,.,few,TRBJ2-2,TRBV6-5
CASRAVQGNTGELFF,TGCGCCAGCAGAGCCGTACAGGGGAACACCGGGGAGCTGTTTTTT,.,.,TRBJ2-2,TRBV5-1
CASSSNNEKLFF,TGCGCCAGCAGCTCAAATAATGAAAAACTGTTTTTT,.,.,TRBJ1-4,TRBV5-1